This record concerns one T cell receptor (beta chain) sequence. From germline, CDR1 is KGHDR and CDR2 SFDVKD. The CDR3 extends over 15 amino acids. With 9 bases removed from V and 4 bases from J, the gap between germline ends came to 19 bases. The sample comes from a study of blood T cell repertoires in COVID-19. Source study methods: Estimation of nucleated cell counts was performed using reference gene primer amplification. The repertoire was sequenced with immunoSEQ multiplex PCR; TCRdb's copy has only in-frame clones and lacks some. V and J calls and clone size are those listed in that table; D and trimming were worked out from the DNA. The top ten clones hold approximately 4.1% of a sample with some 150,000 clones, 87% of them seen once.

The chain employs TRBV24-1 and TRBJ2-3; D might be TRBD1 (7 bases). The specimen was peripheral blood. The receptor was derived from a woman aged 55 to 70 who had recovered from COVID-19. The CDR3 coding sequence is TGTGCCACCGGAGAACAGGGGAGGAGGCCAGATACGCAGTATTTT. Its protein product is CATGEQGRRPDTQYF.